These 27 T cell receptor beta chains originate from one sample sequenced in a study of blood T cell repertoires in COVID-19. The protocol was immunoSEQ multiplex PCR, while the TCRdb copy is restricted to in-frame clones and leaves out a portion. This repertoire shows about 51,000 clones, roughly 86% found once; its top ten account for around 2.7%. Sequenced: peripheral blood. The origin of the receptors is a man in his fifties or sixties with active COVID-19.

CDR3 sequence (DNA): TGTGCCAGCAGCCCTCTGGACAGGAACACCGGGGAGCTGTTTTTT. This translates into CASSPLDRNTGELFF. The rearrangement uses TRBV5-6 and TRBJ2-2, with D possibly matching TRBD1 (6 bases). CDR1 is SGHDT and CDR2 is YYEEEE in the germline V gene. CDR3 length: 15 amino acids. V shed 4 bases and J shed 1 base, with 11 bases lying between them. The variable domain in full, with the rest retrieved from reference TRBV5-6 and TRBJ2-2, is DAGVTQSPTHLIKTRGQQVTLRCSPKSGHDTVSWYQQALGQGPQFIFQYYEEEERQRGNFPDRFSGHQFPNYSSELNVNALLLGDSALYLCASSPLDRNTGELFFGEGSRLTVL.

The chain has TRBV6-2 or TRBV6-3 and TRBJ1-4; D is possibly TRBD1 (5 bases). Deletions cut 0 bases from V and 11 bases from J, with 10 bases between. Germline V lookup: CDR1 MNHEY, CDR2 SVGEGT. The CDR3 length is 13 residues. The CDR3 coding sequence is TGTGCCAGCAGTTACTCGGGACTGGCTAAACTGTTTTTT. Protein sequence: CASSYSGLAKLFF.

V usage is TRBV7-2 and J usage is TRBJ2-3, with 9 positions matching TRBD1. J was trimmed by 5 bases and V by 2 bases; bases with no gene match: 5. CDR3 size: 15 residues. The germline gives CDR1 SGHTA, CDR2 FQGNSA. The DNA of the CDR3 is TGTGCCAGCAGCTTAACAAAGACAGGGGGAGATACGCAGTATTTT. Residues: CASSLTKTGGDTQYF.

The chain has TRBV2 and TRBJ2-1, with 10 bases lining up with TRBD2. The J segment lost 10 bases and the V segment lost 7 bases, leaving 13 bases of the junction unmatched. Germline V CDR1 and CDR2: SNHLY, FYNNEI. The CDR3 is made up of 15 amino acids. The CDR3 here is CASTDGLAGDGEQFF. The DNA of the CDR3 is TGTGCCAGCACGGATGGTCTAGCGGGAGATGGCGAGCAGTTCTTC.

DNA of the CDR3: TGTGCCAGTAGTATTTCCAGGGGCCGGGGCAATCAGCCCCAGCATTTT. This translates into CASSISRGRGNQPQHF. The chain combines TRBV19 with TRBJ1-5; tentatively, D is TRBD1 (6 bases). The CDR3 loop spans 16 amino acids. The germline CDR1 and CDR2 sequences are LNHDA and SQIVND (reference sequence). The germline V and J ends were trimmed by 3 bases and 2 bases, with 14 bases remaining between them.

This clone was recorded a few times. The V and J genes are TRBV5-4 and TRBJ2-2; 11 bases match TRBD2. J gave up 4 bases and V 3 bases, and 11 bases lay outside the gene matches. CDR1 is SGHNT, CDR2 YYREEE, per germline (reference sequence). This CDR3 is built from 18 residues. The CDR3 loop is CASSSSPTSGGGTGELFF. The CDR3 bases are TGTGCCAGCAGCTCCTCGCCTACTAGCGGGGGAGGCACCGGGGAGCTGTTTTTT.

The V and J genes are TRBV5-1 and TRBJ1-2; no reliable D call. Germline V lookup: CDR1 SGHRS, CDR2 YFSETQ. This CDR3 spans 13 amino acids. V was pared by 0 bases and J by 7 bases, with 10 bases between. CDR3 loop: CASSLASRSGYTF. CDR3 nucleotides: TGCGCCAGCAGCTTGGCCTCACGGAGTGGCTACACCTTC. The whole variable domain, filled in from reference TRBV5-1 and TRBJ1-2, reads KAGVTQTPRYLIKTRGQQVTLSCSPISGHRSVSWYQQTPGQGLQFLFEYFSETQRNKGNFPGRFSGRQFSNSRSEMNVSTLELGDSALYLCASSLASRSGYTFGSGTRLTVV.

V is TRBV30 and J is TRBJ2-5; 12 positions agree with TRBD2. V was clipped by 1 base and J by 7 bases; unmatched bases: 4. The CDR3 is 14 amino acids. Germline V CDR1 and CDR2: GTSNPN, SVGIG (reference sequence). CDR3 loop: CAWSGLAGVGTQYF. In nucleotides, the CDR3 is TGTGCCTGGAGTGGACTAGCGGGAGTCGGGACCCAGTACTTC.

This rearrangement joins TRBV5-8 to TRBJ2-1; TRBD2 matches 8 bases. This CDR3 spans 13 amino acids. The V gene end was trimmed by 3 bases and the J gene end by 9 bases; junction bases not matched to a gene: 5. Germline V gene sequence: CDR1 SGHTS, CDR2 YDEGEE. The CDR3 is CASSSGTRSEQFF. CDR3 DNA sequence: TGTGCCAGCAGCTCCGGGACTAGAAGTGAGCAGTTCTTC. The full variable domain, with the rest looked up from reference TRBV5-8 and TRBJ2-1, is EAGVTQSPTHLIKTRGQQATLRCSPISGHTSVYWYQQALGLGLQFLLWYDEGEERNRGNFPPRFSGRQFPNYSSELNVNALELEDSALYLCASSSGTRSEQFFGPGTRLTVL.

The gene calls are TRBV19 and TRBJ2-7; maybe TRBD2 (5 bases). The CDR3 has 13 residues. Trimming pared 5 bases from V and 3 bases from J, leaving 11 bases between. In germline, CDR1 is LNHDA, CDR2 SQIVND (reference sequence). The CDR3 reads CASSYGLSYEQYF. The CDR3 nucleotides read TGTGCCAGTAGTTACGGACTGAGCTACGAGCAGTACTTC.

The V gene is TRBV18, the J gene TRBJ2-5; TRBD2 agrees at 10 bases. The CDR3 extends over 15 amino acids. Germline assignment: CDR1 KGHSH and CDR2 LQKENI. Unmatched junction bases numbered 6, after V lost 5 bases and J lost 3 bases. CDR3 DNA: TGTGCCAGCTCAGCTCTAGCGGGGGCGAAAGAGACCCAGTACTTC. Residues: CASSALAGAKETQYF.

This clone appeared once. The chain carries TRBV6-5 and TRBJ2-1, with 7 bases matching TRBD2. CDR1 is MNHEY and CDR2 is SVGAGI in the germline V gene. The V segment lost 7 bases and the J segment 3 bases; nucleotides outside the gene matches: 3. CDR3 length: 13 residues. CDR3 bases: TGTGCCAGCAAGGGACTAAACTACAATGAGCAGTTCTTC. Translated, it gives CASKGLNYNEQFF.

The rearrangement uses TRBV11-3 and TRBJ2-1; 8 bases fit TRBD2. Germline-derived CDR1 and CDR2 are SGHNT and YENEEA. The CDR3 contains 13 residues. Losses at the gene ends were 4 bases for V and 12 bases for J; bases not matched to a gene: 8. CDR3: CASSSRGAGAQFF. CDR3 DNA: TGTGCCAGCAGCTCGCGGGGGGCAGGGGCGCAGTTCTTC.

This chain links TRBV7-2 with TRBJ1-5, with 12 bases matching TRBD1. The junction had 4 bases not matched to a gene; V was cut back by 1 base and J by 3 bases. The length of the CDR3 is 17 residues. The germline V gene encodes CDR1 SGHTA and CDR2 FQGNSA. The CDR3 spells CASSLGDRGRSNQPQHF. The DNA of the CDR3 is TGTGCCAGCAGCTTAGGGGACAGGGGGCGTTCCAATCAGCCCCAGCATTTT.

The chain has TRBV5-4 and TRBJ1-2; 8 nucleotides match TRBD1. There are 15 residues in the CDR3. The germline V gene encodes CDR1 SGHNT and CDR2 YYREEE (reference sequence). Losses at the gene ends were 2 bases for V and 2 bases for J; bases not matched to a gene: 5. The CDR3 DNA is TGTGCCAGCAGCTTTGGGACAGGCGTAAACTATGGCTACACCTTC. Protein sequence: CASSFGTGVNYGYTF.

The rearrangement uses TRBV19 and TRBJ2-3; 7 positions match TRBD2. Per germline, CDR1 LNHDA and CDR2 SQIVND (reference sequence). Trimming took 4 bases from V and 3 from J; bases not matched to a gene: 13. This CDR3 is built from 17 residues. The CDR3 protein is CASSTLEAGANTDTQYF. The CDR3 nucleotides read TGTGCCAGTAGTACCTTAGAGGCGGGAGCGAATACAGATACGCAGTATTTT.

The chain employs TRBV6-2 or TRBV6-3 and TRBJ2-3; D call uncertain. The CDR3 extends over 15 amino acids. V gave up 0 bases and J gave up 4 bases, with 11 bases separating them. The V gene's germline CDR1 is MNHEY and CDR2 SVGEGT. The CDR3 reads CASSYSVELADTQYF. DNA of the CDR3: TGTGCCAGCAGTTACTCGGTAGAGTTGGCAGATACGCAGTATTTT.

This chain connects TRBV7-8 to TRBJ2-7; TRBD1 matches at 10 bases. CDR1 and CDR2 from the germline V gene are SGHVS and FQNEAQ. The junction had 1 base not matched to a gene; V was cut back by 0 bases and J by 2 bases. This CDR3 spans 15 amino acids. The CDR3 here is CASSLAGTGAYEQYF. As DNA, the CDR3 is TGTGCCAGCAGCTTAGCGGGGACAGGGGCCTACGAGCAGTACTTC.

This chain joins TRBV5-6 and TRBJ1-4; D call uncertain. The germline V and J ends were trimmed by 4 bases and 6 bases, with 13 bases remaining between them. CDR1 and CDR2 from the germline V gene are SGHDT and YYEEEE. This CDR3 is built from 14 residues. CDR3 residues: CASSLQRRDEKLFF. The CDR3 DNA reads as TGTGCCAGCAGCCTACAAAGGAGGGATGAAAAACTGTTTTTT.

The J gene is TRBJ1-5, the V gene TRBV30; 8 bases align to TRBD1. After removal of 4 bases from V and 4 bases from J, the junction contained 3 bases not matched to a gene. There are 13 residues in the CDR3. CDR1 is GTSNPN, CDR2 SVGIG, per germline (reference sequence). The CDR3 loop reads CAWTGQANQPQHF. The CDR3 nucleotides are TGTGCCTGGACGGGACAGGCGAATCAGCCCCAGCATTTT.

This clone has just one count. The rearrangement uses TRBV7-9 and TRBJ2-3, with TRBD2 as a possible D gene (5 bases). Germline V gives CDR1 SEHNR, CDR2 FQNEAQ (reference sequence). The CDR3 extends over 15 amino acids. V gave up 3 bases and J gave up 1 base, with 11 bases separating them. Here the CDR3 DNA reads TGTGCCAGCAGCTTTCGAGGACTTGGCACAGATACGCAGTATTTT. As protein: CASSFRGLGTDTQYF.

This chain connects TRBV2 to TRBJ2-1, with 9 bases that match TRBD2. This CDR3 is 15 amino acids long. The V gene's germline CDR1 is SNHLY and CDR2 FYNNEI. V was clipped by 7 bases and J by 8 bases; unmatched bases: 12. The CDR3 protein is CASKYFSGGSDEQFF. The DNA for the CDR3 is TGTGCCAGCAAGTACTTCAGCGGGGGGAGCGATGAGCAGTTCTTC. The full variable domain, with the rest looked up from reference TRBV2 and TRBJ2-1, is EPEVTQTPSHQVTQMGQEVILRCVPISNHLYFYWYRQILGQKVEFLVSFYNNEISEKSEIFDDQFSVERPDGSNFTLKIRSTKLEDSAMYFCASKYFSGGSDEQFFGPGTRLTVL.

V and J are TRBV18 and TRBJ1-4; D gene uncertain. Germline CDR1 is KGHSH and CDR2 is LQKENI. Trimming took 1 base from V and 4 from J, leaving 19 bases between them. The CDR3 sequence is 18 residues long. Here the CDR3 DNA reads TGTGCCAGCTCACCACAAGGACGGGGAACGGTTATTAATGAAAAACTGTTTTTT. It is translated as CASSPQGRGTVINEKLFF.

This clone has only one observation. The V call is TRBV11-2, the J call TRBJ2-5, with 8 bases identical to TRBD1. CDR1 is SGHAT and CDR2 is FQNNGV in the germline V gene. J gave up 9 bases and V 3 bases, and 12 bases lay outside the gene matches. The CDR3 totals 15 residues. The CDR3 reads CASSFGQGIWGAQYF. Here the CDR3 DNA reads TGTGCCAGCAGCTTCGGACAGGGAATATGGGGAGCCCAGTACTTC.

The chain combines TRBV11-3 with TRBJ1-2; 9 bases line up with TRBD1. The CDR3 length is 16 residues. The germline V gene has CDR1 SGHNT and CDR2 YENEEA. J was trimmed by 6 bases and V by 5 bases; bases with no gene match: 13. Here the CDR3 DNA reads TGTGCCAGCAGCCCCCCGGGACAGGGAGAGATCCATGGCTACACCTTC. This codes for CASSPPGQGEIHGYTF.

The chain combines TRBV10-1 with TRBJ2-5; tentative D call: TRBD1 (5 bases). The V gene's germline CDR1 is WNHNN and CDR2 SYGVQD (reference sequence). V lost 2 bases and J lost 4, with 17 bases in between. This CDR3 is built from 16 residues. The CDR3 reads CASSEGSMGPGETQYF. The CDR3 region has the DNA TGCGCCAGCAGTGAGGGGTCAATGGGGCCCGGAGAGACCCAGTACTTC.

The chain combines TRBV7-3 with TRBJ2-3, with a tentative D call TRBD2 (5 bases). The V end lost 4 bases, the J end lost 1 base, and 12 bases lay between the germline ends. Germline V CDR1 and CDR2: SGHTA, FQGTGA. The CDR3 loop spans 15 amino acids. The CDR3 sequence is CASSSAGGGTDTQYF. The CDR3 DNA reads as TGTGCCAGCAGCTCCGCGGGTGGAGGCACAGATACGCAGTATTTT.